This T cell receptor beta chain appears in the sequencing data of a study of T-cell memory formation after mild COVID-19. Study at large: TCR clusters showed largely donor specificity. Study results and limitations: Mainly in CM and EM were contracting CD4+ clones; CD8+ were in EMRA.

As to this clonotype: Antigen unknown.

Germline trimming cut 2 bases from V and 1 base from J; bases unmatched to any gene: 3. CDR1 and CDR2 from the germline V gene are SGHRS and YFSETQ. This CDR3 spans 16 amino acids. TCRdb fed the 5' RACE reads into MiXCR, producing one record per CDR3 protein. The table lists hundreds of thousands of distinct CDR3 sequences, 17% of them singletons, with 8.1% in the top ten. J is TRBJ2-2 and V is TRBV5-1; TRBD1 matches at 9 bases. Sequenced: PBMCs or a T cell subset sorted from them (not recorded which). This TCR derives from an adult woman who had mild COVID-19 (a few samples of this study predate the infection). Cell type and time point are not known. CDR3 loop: CASSFAGQGNTGELFF. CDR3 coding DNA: TGCGCCAGCAGCTTTGCGGGACAGGGGAACACCGGGGAGCTGTTTTTT. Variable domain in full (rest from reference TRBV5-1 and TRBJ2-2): KAGVTQTPRYLIKTRGQQVTLSCSPISGHRSVSWYQQTPGQGLQFLFEYFSETQRNKGNFPGRFSGRQFSNSRSEMNVSTLELGDSALYLCASSFAGQGNTGELFFGEGSRLTVL.